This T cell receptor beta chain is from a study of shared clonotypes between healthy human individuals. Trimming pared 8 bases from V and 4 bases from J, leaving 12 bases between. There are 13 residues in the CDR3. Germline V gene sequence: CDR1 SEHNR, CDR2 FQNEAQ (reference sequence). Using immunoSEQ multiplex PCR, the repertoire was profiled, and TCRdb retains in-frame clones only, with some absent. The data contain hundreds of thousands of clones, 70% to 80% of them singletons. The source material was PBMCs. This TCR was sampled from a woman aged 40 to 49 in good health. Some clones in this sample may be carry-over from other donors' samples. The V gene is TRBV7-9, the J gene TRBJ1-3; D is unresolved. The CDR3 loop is CASLPDSGNTIYF. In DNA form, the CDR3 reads TGTGCCAGCCTCCCAGATTCAGGAAACACCATATATTTT.